A single sample gave rise to the 30 T cell receptor beta chains below, sequenced in a study of control samples from healthy donors and cancer patients. Clones were sequenced by immunoSEQ multiplex PCR, and TCRdb holds only the in-frame ones, with some missing. Of about 95,000 clones detected, approximately 80% appear once; the ten largest clones hold approximately 19%. The sequenced material came from blood. The receptors were gathered from a man aged 25 to 40 in good health.

This chain uses TRBV2 with TRBJ1-5; D not resolved. CDR3 length: 12 residues. V was shortened by 7 bases and J by 0 bases, with 4 bases between the two germline ends. Germline V CDR1 and CDR2: SNHLY, FYNNEI. In DNA form, the CDR3 reads TGTGCCAGCACCCGTAGCAATCAGCCCCAGCATTTT. Residues: CASTRSNQPQHF.

The chain combines TRBV5-1 with TRBJ2-2, with 10 bases that match TRBD1. The CDR3 is made up of 18 amino acids. V lost 1 base to trimming and J lost 4 bases; unmatched junction nucleotides: 10. CDR1 and CDR2 (germline): SGHRS, YFSETQ. CDR3 residues: CASSLRAPGQGFTGELFF. The CDR3 region has the DNA TGCGCCAGCAGCTTGAGGGCACCGGGACAGGGGTTCACCGGGGAGCTGTTTTTT. The whole variable domain, remainder taken from reference TRBV5-1 and TRBJ2-2, is KAGVTQTPRYLIKTRGQQVTLSCSPISGHRSVSWYQQTPGQGLQFLFEYFSETQRNKGNFPGRFSGRQFSNSRSEMNVSTLELGDSALYLCASSLRAPGQGFTGELFFGEGSRLTVL.

This rearrangement joins TRBV7-9 to TRBJ1-1, with unresolved D. Per germline, CDR1 SEHNR and CDR2 FQNEAQ (reference sequence). Trimming took 4 bases from V and 10 from J, leaving 10 bases between them. The CDR3 is 11 residues long. The CDR3 DNA reads as TGTGCCAGCAGCTCCAGCTTGGGAGCTTTCTTT. Translated: CASSSSLGAFF.

V gene TRBV6-6 combines with J gene TRBJ1-2; 8 bases fit TRBD1. Trimming cost V 2 bases and J 7 bases; bases outside gene matches: 0. CDR1 and CDR2 from the germline V gene are MNHNY and SVGAGI (reference sequence). The CDR3 runs to 12 residues. This chain's CDR3 is CASSYDRGGYTF. The CDR3, as DNA: TGTGCCAGCAGTTACGACAGGGGTGGCTACACCTTC.

CDR3 loop: CASSPPSNQPQHF. CDR3 DNA sequence: TGCGCCAGCAGTCCCCCCAGCAATCAGCCCCAGCATTTT. V gene TRBV10-2 combines with J gene TRBJ1-5; D is uncertain. V shed 5 bases and J shed 1 base, with 6 bases lying between them. The germline V gene encodes CDR1 WSHSY and CDR2 SAAADI. The CDR3 sequence is 13 residues long.

The chain carries TRBV14 and TRBJ1-2, with 9 bases fitting TRBD1. Germline V gene data show CDR1 as SGHDN and CDR2 as FVKESK. The CDR3 is 16 amino acids. The V and J ends lost 0 bases and 6 bases, in that order; junction bases with no gene match: 8. CDR3 nucleotide sequence: TGTGCCAGCAGCCAAGATGCATGGACAGGGGCTGATGGCTACACCTTC. Its translation: CASSQDAWTGADGYTF.

The J gene is TRBJ2-3, the V gene TRBV5-1; D is undetermined. From germline, CDR1 is SGHRS and CDR2 YFSETQ. Trimming removed 1 base from V and 0 bases from J, with 15 bases in between. This CDR3 comprises 17 residues. CDR3 protein: CASSLRLSAVSTDTQYF. CDR3 bases: TGCGCCAGCAGCTTGAGGTTGTCGGCAGTTAGCACAGATACGCAGTATTTT.

J is TRBJ2-1 and V is TRBV2, with D perhaps TRBD2 (6 bases). Germline V gene data show CDR1 as SNHLY and CDR2 as FYNNEI. The ends were cut back, 3 bases at V and 8 bases at J, with 11 bases in the middle. The CDR3 is 13 amino acids. CDR3 sequence reads: CASSDVRGHEQFF. For the CDR3, the DNA is TGTGCCAGCAGTGATGTGCGGGGTCATGAGCAGTTCTTC.

The chain joins TRBV19 to TRBJ2-7; D is unclear. Germline loops: CDR1 LNHDA, CDR2 SQIVND (reference sequence). Trimming took off 3 bases at V and 6 bases at J, with 12 bases between the two ends. The CDR3 is made up of 13 amino acids. CDR3 protein: CASSITPYSEQYF. In nucleotides, the CDR3 is TGTGCCAGTAGTATCACACCCTATTCCGAGCAGTACTTC.

The table lists this clone with a count of one. This chain joins TRBV6-5 and TRBJ2-5, with D maybe TRBD1 (6 bases). Trimming removed 5 bases from V and 7 bases from J, with 8 bases in between. Germline CDR1 and CDR2: MNHEY and SVGAGI. The CDR3 length is 11 residues. CDR3 in DNA: TGTGCCAGCAGTCAACAGGGGACCCAGTACTTC. Its protein is CASSQQGTQYF.

The gene calls are TRBV3-1 (or the pseudogene TRBV3-2) and TRBJ1-6; a weak D match, TRBD1 (6 bases). The germline V gene encodes CDR1 LGHDT and CDR2 YNNKEL (reference sequence). The length of the CDR3 is 14 residues. The ends were cut back, 3 bases at V and 10 bases at J, with 13 bases in the middle. CDR3 sequence: CASSHLQGKSPLHF. For the CDR3, the DNA is TGTGCCAGCAGCCATCTACAGGGAAAGTCACCCCTCCACTTT.

The V gene is TRBV19, the J gene TRBJ2-1; TRBD2 is a possible D gene (6 bases). The germline gives CDR1 LNHDA, CDR2 SQIVND (reference sequence). Trimming pared 3 bases from V and 5 bases from J, leaving 20 bases between. This CDR3 comprises 17 residues. The CDR3 DNA sequence: TGTGCCAGTAGTATTCTATCTCCAGCGGGCAAGAACAATGAGCAGTTCTTC. Translating it yields CASSILSPAGKNNEQFF. Supplemented by reference TRBV19 and TRBJ2-1, the full variable domain reads DGGITQSPKYLFRKEGQNVTLSCEQNLNHDAMYWYRQDPGQGLRLIYYSQIVNDFQKGDIAEGYSVSREKKESFPLTVTSAQKNPTAFYLCASSILSPAGKNNEQFFGPGTRLTVL.

On this clone: Other nucleotide sequences from this sample produce the same CDR3. The chain uses TRBV29-1 and TRBJ1-1, with D possibly TRBD1 on 5 matching bases. V gave up 4 bases and J gave up 2 bases, with 8 bases separating them. The CDR3 length is 12 residues. Germline values: CDR1 SQVTM, CDR2 ANQGSEA. In DNA form, the CDR3 reads TGCAGCGTTGTTCAGGGAAACACTGAAGCTTTCTTT. It is translated as CSVVQGNTEAFF.

CDR3 sequence: CASSEDGVRTEAFF. The CDR3 DNA reads as TGTGCCAGCAGTGAAGATGGGGTACGGACTGAAGCTTTCTTT. The chain uses TRBV6-1 and TRBJ1-1; D remains ambiguous. With 1 base removed from V and 5 bases from J, the gap between germline ends came to 11 bases. Germline CDR1 is MNHNS and CDR2 is SASEGT. This CDR3 is built from 14 residues.

This sequence joins TRBV11-2 and TRBJ1-3, with D hard to call. Germline loops: CDR1 SGHAT, CDR2 FQNNGV. V was clipped by 6 bases and J by 0 bases, with 9 bases between them. This CDR3 has 14 residues. The CDR3 sequence: CASSSVDSGNTIYF. The CDR3 DNA sequence: TGTGCCAGCAGTTCTGTGGACTCTGGAAACACCATATATTTT.

The chain carries TRBV2 and TRBJ2-7; the D is unclear. Trimming cost V 1 base and J 2 bases, with 18 bases left between them. Germline CDR1 reads SNHLY; CDR2 reads FYNNEI. The length of the CDR3 is 17 residues. This CDR3 is CASSEVSQINIAYEQYF. CDR3 coding DNA: TGTGCCAGCAGTGAAGTGTCACAGATCAATATTGCCTACGAGCAGTACTTC.

This chain uses TRBV11-3 with TRBJ2-2; 9 positions agree with TRBD2. Per germline, CDR1 SGHNT and CDR2 YENEEA. J lost 3 bases, V lost 1 base, and 3 bases had no gene match. This CDR3 is 16 amino acids long. The DNA of the CDR3 is TGTGCCAGCAGCTTAGGAGCGGGGGGACACACCGGGGAGCTGTTTTTT. This gives the protein CASSLGAGGHTGELFF.

J is TRBJ1-2 and V is TRBV27; D not resolved. The CDR3 has 13 residues. Trimming took off 2 bases at V and 2 bases at J, with 6 bases between the two ends. CDR1 and CDR2 from the germline V gene are MNHEY and SMNVEV (reference sequence). CDR3 DNA: TGTGCCAGCAGTTTAGGCCACAACTATGGCTACACCTTC. Protein product: CASSLGHNYGYTF.

V and J are TRBV14 and TRBJ2-3; tentatively, D is TRBD1 (5 bases). Germline CDR1 reads SGHDN; CDR2 reads FVKESK. The V gene lost 0 bases and the J gene lost 6 bases, with 13 bases spanning the gap. The length of the CDR3 is 15 residues. The CDR3 sequence is CASSQDWGPRDTQYF. In DNA form, the CDR3 reads TGTGCCAGCAGCCAAGATTGGGGCCCGAGGGATACGCAGTATTTT.

This chain joins TRBV14 and TRBJ1-4; maybe TRBD1 (5 bases). The germline CDR1 and CDR2 sequences are SGHDN and FVKESK. Trimming cost V 4 bases and J 6 bases, with 9 bases left between them. CDR3 length equals 13 residues. DNA for the CDR3: TGTGCCAGCAGCCGCCTAGGGGATGAAAAACTGTTTTTT. Translating gives CASSRLGDEKLFF.

In this sample, this clone turned up many times. V gene TRBV6-1 combines with J gene TRBJ2-7; TRBD2 aligns across 11 bases. The CDR3 length is 15 residues. J lost 2 bases, V lost 3 bases, and 3 bases had no gene match. Germline CDR1 reads MNHNS; CDR2 reads SASEGT. The CDR3 nucleotides are TGTGCCAGCAGTGATAATAGCGGGGGGGCCTACGAGCAGTACTTC. It yields the protein CASSDNSGGAYEQYF.

This clone was observed once. The chain carries TRBV5-1 and TRBJ1-2, with TRBD1 matching 8 bases. V was clipped by 4 bases and J by 7 bases; unmatched bases: 12. Germline lookup yields CDR1 SGHRS and CDR2 YFSETQ. This CDR3 has 15 amino acids. The CDR3 reads CASSVGLQGAGGYTF. The CDR3 DNA is TGCGCCAGCAGCGTTGGACTGCAGGGGGCCGGTGGCTACACCTTC.

The rearrangement uses TRBV28 and TRBJ1-6; a possible D gene is TRBD1 (6 bases). Germline V gene data show CDR1 as MDHEN and CDR2 as SYDVKM. This CDR3 region has 13 residues. V lost 8 bases and J 2 bases, leaving 7 bases between the germline ends. The CDR3 region is CASGGPYNSPLHF. CDR3 sequence (DNA): TGTGCCAGCGGGGGCCCCTATAATTCACCCCTCCACTTT.

This sequence joins TRBV27 and TRBJ2-1; perhaps TRBD1 as D (6 bases). Between the trimmed V and J ends, which lost 5 bases and 7 bases, there was a span of 21 bases. Looked up from germline, CDR1 is MNHEY and CDR2 is SMNVEV (reference sequence). The CDR3 is 16 residues long. The CDR3 is CASSHHQGFLVNEQFF. DNA for the CDR3: TGTGCCAGCAGTCACCATCAGGGGTTCCTAGTAAATGAGCAGTTCTTC.

This chain links TRBV9 with TRBJ1-5, with a tentative D call TRBD1 (6 bases). V lost 4 bases and J lost 0, with 11 bases in between. This CDR3 has 15 residues. The germline CDR1 and CDR2 sequences are SGDLS and YYNGEE. CDR3: CASSQTGYSNQPQHF. Here the CDR3 DNA reads TGTGCCAGCAGCCAAACAGGGTATAGCAATCAGCCCCAGCATTTT.

The chain combines TRBV5-1 with TRBJ2-7; D is unresolved. Germline-derived CDR1 and CDR2 are SGHRS and YFSETQ. The CDR3 sequence is 13 residues long. Trimming cost V 2 bases and J 0 bases, with 6 bases left between them. In DNA form, the CDR3 reads TGCGCCAGCAGCTTCTCTAACTCCTACGAGCAGTACTTC. It is translated as CASSFSNSYEQYF.

The chain couples TRBV6-6 to TRBJ1-2; no clear D gene. Deletions cut 2 bases from V and 7 bases from J, with 8 bases between. From germline, CDR1 is MNHNY and CDR2 SVGAGI (reference sequence). The CDR3 runs to 12 residues. The CDR3 sequence is CASSYGSSGYTF. CDR3 nucleotide sequence: TGTGCCAGCAGTTACGGCTCAAGTGGCTACACCTTC.

CDR3 loop: CASSNLGAAQETQYF. DNA of the CDR3: TGTGCCAGCAGCAACTTAGGGGCAGCTCAAGAGACCCAGTACTTC. V usage is TRBV9 and J usage is TRBJ2-5, with D perhaps matching TRBD1 (5 bases). Looked up from germline, CDR1 is SGDLS and CDR2 is YYNGEE. The CDR3 covers 15 residues. V dropped 4 bases and J dropped 2 bases, with 15 bases sitting between them. Combining the CDR3 with reference TRBV9 and TRBJ2-5 gives the whole variable domain DSGVTQTPKHLITATGQRVTLRCSPRSGDLSVYWYQQSLDQGLQFLIQYYNGEERAKGNILERFSAQQFPDLHSELNLSSLELGDSALYFCASSNLGAAQETQYFGPGTRLLVL.

V usage is TRBV2 and J usage is TRBJ1-1; unclear D gene. The CDR3 totals 15 residues. Germline loops: CDR1 SNHLY, CDR2 FYNNEI. Trimming pared 7 bases from V and 1 base from J, leaving 16 bases between. CDR3 nucleotides: TGTGCCAGCAAGCCGGTCGAGGGTGGGAACACTGAAGCTTTCTTT. Translated: CASKPVEGGNTEAFF. Filled out from reference TRBV2 and TRBJ1-1, the complete variable domain reads EPEVTQTPSHQVTQMGQEVILRCVPISNHLYFYWYRQILGQKVEFLVSFYNNEISEKSEIFDDQFSVERPDGSNFTLKIRSTKLEDSAMYFCASKPVEGGNTEAFFGQGTRLTVV.

The V and J genes are TRBV6-6 and TRBJ1-3; tentative D call: TRBD1 (6 bases). CDR1 is MNHNY and CDR2 is SVGAGI in the germline V gene (reference sequence). This CDR3 has 14 amino acids. Trimming stripped 0 bases from V and 8 bases from J, with 11 bases between. The CDR3 coding sequence is TGTGCCAGCAGTTACTCGAGGGGGAGAGACACCATATATTTT. It codes for CASSYSRGRDTIYF.